This section outlines one T cell receptor beta chain sequence together with its context. The data stem from a study of memory CD4+ T cells and cytomegalovirus serostatus. As for the study in general: This sample comes from healthy Belgian adults, 9 CMV seropositive, approximately 22 seronegative.

The sort gate was single viable CD3+CD4+CD8-CD45RO+ cells for memory CD4+ T cells. Germline loops: CDR1 MGHDK, CDR2 SYGVNS. The V gene end was trimmed by 1 base and the J gene end by 5 bases; junction bases not matched to a gene: 4. The CDR3 runs 14 residues. Profiling relied on immunoSEQ multiplex PCR, and the TCRdb table lists in-frame clones only, not all of them. The table shows some 30,000 clones, with around 76% occurring only once. The clonotype comes from an adult in good health and CMV-seronegative. Some clones in this sample may be carry-over from other donors' samples. This chain uses TRBV25-1 with TRBJ1-2; 7 nucleotides line up with TRBD1. Sequencing was carried out using memory CD4+ T cells from blood. In DNA form, the CDR3 reads TGTGCCAGCAGTGAATTCGGGACAGCATATGGCTACACCTTC. Translating gives CASSEFGTAYGYTF.